The next 22 T cell receptor beta chains were all read from a single sample in a study of CD8 T cells in ankylosing spondylitis. Findings and caveats of the study: The study identified a TCR beta motif of roughly eight highly homologous variants that appeared characteristic of ankylosing spondylitis blood.

No antigen has been identified for these receptors. TCRdb re-analysed the 5' RACE reads in MiXCR, keeping a single row per CDR3 protein. The data show some 400,000 distinct CDR3 sequences, around 24% seen once. The sequenced sample was blood, either unsorted or a sorted T cell fraction (not recorded which). The receptors come from a male donor with ankylosing spondylitis.

Here the CDR3 DNA reads TGCGCCAGCAGCTTGGAGGGGGCAAGGGGTGAAAAACTGTTTTTT. This sequence encodes CASSLEGARGEKLFF. The genes are TRBV5-1 and TRBJ1-4; 7 bases align to TRBD1. The CDR3 has 15 residues. CDR1 and CDR2 from the germline V gene are SGHRS and YFSETQ. The V and J ends lost 0 bases and 7 bases, in that order; junction bases with no gene match: 6.

The sample holds a few counts of this clonotype. This chain joins TRBV6-2 or TRBV6-3 and TRBJ2-7; tentatively, D is TRBD1 or TRBD2 (5 bases each). Between the trimmed V and J ends, which lost 8 bases and 1 base, there was a span of 9 bases. CDR1 is MNHEY, CDR2 SVGEGT, per germline. CDR3 length: 12 residues. Here the CDR3 DNA reads TGTGCCAGCCGGGACGGATCCTACGAGCAGTACTTC. Protein: CASRDGSYEQYF.

This chain connects TRBV5-5 to TRBJ2-1; TRBD2 is a possible D gene (5 bases). The CDR3 covers 15 residues. The V and J ends lost 0 bases and 10 bases respectively, with 17 bases between them. CDR1 and CDR2 from the germline V gene are SGHKS and YYEKEE (reference sequence). CDR3 coding DNA: TGTGCCAGCAGCTTGGGCTATCCTAGCAGCTTCGAGCAGTTCTTC. It encodes CASSLGYPSSFEQFF.

The chain joins TRBV18 to TRBJ1-6; D perhaps matches TRBD1 (6 bases). Between the trimmed V and J ends, which lost 5 bases and 5 bases, there was a span of 16 bases. CDR1 is KGHSH, CDR2 LQKENI, per germline. This CDR3 is 16 amino acids long. CDR3 DNA sequence: TGTGCCAGCTCATTAAAGGGGGGCGAGGATAATTCACCCCTCCACTTT. Its protein is CASSLKGGEDNSPLHF.

The J gene is TRBJ2-5, the V gene TRBV4-3, with unresolved D. The CDR3 consists of 13 residues. Trimming left V 4 bases short and J 4 bases short, with 10 bases between. CDR1 LGHNA and CDR2 YSLEER come from the germline V gene. The CDR3 sequence is CASSPRSSETQYF. For the CDR3, the DNA is TGCGCCAGCAGCCCGCGGAGCTCAGAGACCCAGTACTTC.

There are a few counts of this clonotype. V is TRBV28 and J is TRBJ2-1, with TRBD2 identical over 8 bases. Looked up from germline, CDR1 is MDHEN and CDR2 is SYDVKM. V shed 5 bases and J 11 bases; nucleotides not matched to a gene: 14. The CDR3 spans 15 residues. The CDR3 loop is CASSVPSGLAGQQFF. In DNA, the CDR3 is TGTGCCAGCAGTGTCCCCTCGGGGCTAGCGGGCCAGCAGTTCTTC.

The J gene is TRBJ1-3, the V gene TRBV10-3, with D perhaps TRBD1 (6 bases). V lost 11 bases, J lost 0 bases, and 14 bases lay in between. There are 14 residues in the CDR3. CDR1 ENHRY and CDR2 SYGVKD come from the germline V gene. The CDR3 DNA sequence: TGTGCCGCCTGGACAGCTTACTCTGGAAACACCATATATTTT. Translating it yields CAAWTAYSGNTIYF.

The V gene is TRBV6-5, the J gene TRBJ2-4; D perhaps matches TRBD2 (7 bases). This CDR3 region has 17 residues. Germline assignment: CDR1 MNHEY and CDR2 SVGAGI. Deletions cut 4 bases from V and 2 bases from J, with 18 bases between. The CDR3 is CASSSALGGLTKNIQYF. The CDR3 DNA follows: TGTGCCAGCAGTTCGGCCCTGGGGGGGCTAACCAAAAACATTCAGTACTTC.

This clonotype was detected a few times. This sequence joins TRBV5-1 and TRBJ1-4, with 8 nucleotides matching TRBD1. V shed 5 bases, J shed 7 bases, and the junction held 7 bases outside the gene matches. CDR1 SGHRS and CDR2 YFSETQ come from the germline V gene. The CDR3 contains 14 residues. Here the CDR3 reads CASSLDRGGEKLFF. The DNA of the CDR3 is TGCGCCAGCAGTCTCGACAGGGGCGGTGAAAAACTGTTTTTT.

The chain recombines TRBV20-1 with TRBJ2-5; D call uncertain. The length of the CDR3 is 12 residues. CDR1 DFQATT and CDR2 SNEGSKA come from the germline V gene (reference sequence). V was trimmed by 3 bases and J by 5 bases, leaving 10 bases between them. Here the CDR3 reads CSASGPSETQYF. For the CDR3, the DNA is TGCAGTGCTAGTGGTCCAAGCGAGACCCAGTACTTC.

The chain recombines TRBV28 with TRBJ1-5; D is ambiguous. This CDR3 contains 14 residues. Germline V gene sequence: CDR1 MDHEN, CDR2 SYDVKM. V gave up 2 bases and J gave up 11 bases, with 16 bases separating them. CDR3 in DNA: TGTGCCAGCAGTTTAGTCCTTGATCAGTGGGCCCAGCATTTT. Translation gives CASSLVLDQWAQHF. The variable domain in full, completed from reference TRBV28 and TRBJ1-5, reads DVKVTQSSRYLVKRTGEKVFLECVQDMDHENMFWYRQDPGLGLRLIYFSYDVKMKEKGDIPEGYSVSREKKERFSLILESASTNQTSMYLCASSLVLDQWAQHFGDGTRLSIL.

This clonotype was seen a few times. The chain has TRBV5-1 and TRBJ2-1, with D maybe TRBD2 (6 bases). CDR3 length: 14 residues. Per the germline V gene, CDR1 is SGHRS and CDR2 is YFSETQ. Trimming took off 4 bases at V and 2 bases at J, with 10 bases between the two ends. The CDR3 loop reads CASSGGNPYNEQFF. The CDR3 coding sequence is TGCGCCAGCAGCGGGGGGAACCCCTACAATGAGCAGTTCTTC.

The J gene is TRBJ2-3, the V gene TRBV7-8; no reliable D call. Trimming took off 4 bases at V and 3 bases at J, with 17 bases between the two ends. Germline CDR1 is SGHVS and CDR2 is FQNEAQ. The CDR3 contains 16 residues. In nucleotides, the CDR3 is TGTGCCAGCAGCTCCCTTGTTACTGGGATAACAGATACGCAGTATTTT. Residues: CASSSLVTGITDTQYF. Based on the CDR3 plus reference TRBV7-8 and TRBJ2-3, the full variable domain is GAGVSQSPRYKVAKRGQDVALRCDPISGHVSLFWYQQALGQGPEFLTYFQNEAQLDKSGLPSDRFFAERPEGSVSTLKIQRTQQEDSAVYLCASSSLVTGITDTQYFGPGTRLTVL.

This chain uses TRBV27 with TRBJ1-3; 7 positions match TRBD1. In germline, CDR1 is MNHEY, CDR2 SMNVEV (reference sequence). Germline trimming cut 6 bases from V and 8 bases from J; bases unmatched to any gene: 7. The CDR3 runs to 13 residues. Here the CDR3 reads CASRSTGRDTIYF. In DNA, the CDR3 is TGTGCCAGCAGATCGACAGGGCGGGACACCATATATTTT.

This clonotype has just a few counts. This rearrangement joins TRBV3-1 to TRBJ2-3; 13 bases line up with TRBD2. Germline V gives CDR1 LGHDT, CDR2 YNNKEL (reference sequence). V shed 4 bases and J 6 bases; nucleotides not matched to a gene: 7. This CDR3 region has 16 residues. CDR3 residues: CASSRTGLAGVDTQYF. CDR3 sequence (DNA): TGTGCCAGCAGCCGGACCGGACTAGCGGGAGTGGATACGCAGTATTTT.

The chain uses TRBV6-1 and TRBJ2-3; D may correspond to TRBD1 or TRBD2 (5 bases each). Germline CDR1 is MNHNS and CDR2 is SASEGT. Trimming stripped 7 bases from V and 3 bases from J, with 23 bases between. The CDR3 extends over 17 amino acids. CDR3 bases: TGTGCCAGCACCCTCTTGTGGGACCGCAGGCTAACAGATACGCAGTATTTT. The encoded protein is CASTLLWDRRLTDTQYF.

This clonotype has only a few counts. This chain connects TRBV3-1 to TRBJ2-1; 7 bases are shared with TRBD2. Germline CDR1 reads LGHDT; CDR2 reads YNNKEL (reference sequence). The CDR3 totals 16 residues. The V gene end was trimmed by 5 bases and the J gene end by 0 bases; junction bases not matched to a gene: 7. The CDR3 DNA follows: TGTGCCAGCAGCACCCTAGCGGTCAGCTCCTACAATGAGCAGTTCTTC. This translates into CASSTLAVSSYNEQFF.

A few counts support this clonotype. The CDR3 sequence is CSASAGTSAEQFF. The CDR3 region has the DNA TGCAGTGCTTCAGCCGGGACTAGTGCTGAGCAGTTCTTC. This chain uses TRBV20-1 with TRBJ2-1; 8 bases match TRBD2. The junction had 9 bases not matched to a gene; V was cut back by 5 bases and J by 9 bases. Germline V gene lookup returns CDR1 DFQATT and CDR2 SNEGSKA (reference sequence). The CDR3 sequence is 13 residues long.

This clonotype was detected a few times. V usage is TRBV7-3 and J usage is TRBJ2-6; D not certain. CDR3 length: 15 amino acids. The V end was cut by 1 base, the J end by 4 bases, with 8 bases between. Germline CDR1 SGHTA, CDR2 FQGTGA. CDR3 in amino acids: CASSLSRSGANVLTF. CDR3 coding DNA: TGTGCCAGCAGCTTAAGTCGGTCAGGGGCCAACGTCCTGACTTTC.

This clonotype was seen repeatedly, ten times or more. J is TRBJ2-5 and V is TRBV5-1; D is possibly TRBD1 (5 bases). The CDR3 runs 14 residues. The V and J ends lost 1 base and 4 bases respectively, with 11 bases between them. Germline V gives CDR1 SGHRS, CDR2 YFSETQ. The CDR3, as DNA: TGCGCCAGCAGCTTGAGGCAGGGTCGAGAGACCCAGTACTTC. Translated: CASSLRQGRETQYF.

This clonotype was recorded at least ten times. The rearrangement uses TRBV7-2 and TRBJ2-2, with TRBD1 matching over 8 bases. There are 15 residues in the CDR3. The V segment lost 2 bases and the J segment 4 bases; nucleotides outside the gene matches: 3. Looked up from germline, CDR1 is SGHTA and CDR2 is FQGNSA. This CDR3 is CASSLQGAVTGELFF. CDR3 DNA sequence: TGTGCCAGCAGCTTACAGGGGGCGGTCACCGGGGAGCTGTTTTTT.

This clonotype appeared a few times. This chain connects TRBV6-6 to TRBJ2-7; 8 bases match TRBD2. Germline CDR1 reads MNHNY; CDR2 reads SVGAGI (reference sequence). The CDR3 spans 13 residues. V shed 8 bases, J shed 3 bases, and the junction held 6 bases outside the gene matches. The CDR3 reads CASQREIVYEQYF. The CDR3 DNA reads TGTGCCAGCCAGCGGGAGATAGTCTACGAGCAGTACTTC.